This entry lists 21 T cell receptor beta chains sequenced from one sample in a study of shared clonotypes between healthy human individuals. The protocol was immunoSEQ multiplex PCR, while the TCRdb copy is restricted to in-frame clones and leaves out a portion. The sample includes over a million clones, around 97% seen only once; the top ten take more than 0.9%. Sequences were obtained from naive CD4+ T cells sorted from blood. As to subset: CD45RA+ positively selected. These receptors were obtained from a man aged 25 to 45 in good health.

The CDR3 reads CASSAHWDSGGGNTIYF. The CDR3 DNA is TGTGCCAGCAGCGCACATTGGGACAGCGGCGGTGGAAACACCATATATTTT. The chain employs TRBV9 and TRBJ1-3; TRBD1 matches at 7 bases. This CDR3 is 17 amino acids long. Germline V gene data show CDR1 as SGDLS and CDR2 as YYNGEE. The V and J ends lost 3 bases and 3 bases, in that order; junction bases with no gene match: 12.

J is TRBJ2-1 and V is TRBV5-1, with a possible D match to TRBD1 (6 bases). V was cut by 0 bases and J by 0 bases, with 10 bases left in between. Germline V gene data show CDR1 as SGHRS and CDR2 as YFSETQ. This CDR3 is 16 amino acids long. The CDR3 DNA reads TGCGCCAGCAGCTTGGCAACAGGGCCCTCCTACAATGAGCAGTTCTTC. Its translation is CASSLATGPSYNEQFF.

The chain uses TRBV5-5 and TRBJ1-3, with 8 bases lining up with TRBD1. Germline-derived CDR1 and CDR2 are SGHKS and YYEKEE (reference sequence). The CDR3 is 16 amino acids. V was pared by 4 bases and J by 0 bases, with 6 bases of the junction left unmatched. CDR3 coding DNA: TGTGCCAGCAGCCCCGGACAGGGAGGCTCTGGAAACACCATATATTTT. Protein product: CASSPGQGGSGNTIYF.

About this clone itself: This sample includes further DNA sequences coding for the same CDR3. J is TRBJ2-2 and V is TRBV10-3; the D gene is possibly TRBD2 (5 bases). This CDR3 comprises 14 residues. V was shortened by 2 bases and J by 5 bases, with 9 bases between the two germline ends. Germline assignment: CDR1 ENHRY and CDR2 SYGVKD. The CDR3 DNA follows: TGTGCCATCAGTGAGGCGGGCGGGACCGGGGAGCTGTTTTTT. It yields the protein CAISEAGGTGELFF.

This chain joins TRBV7-9 and TRBJ1-3, with a weak D call TRBD1 (5 bases). The V gene's germline CDR1 is SEHNR and CDR2 FQNEAQ (reference sequence). The CDR3 runs to 18 residues. With 1 base removed from V and 0 bases from J, the gap between germline ends came to 16 bases. The CDR3 region is CASSLGWVGASSGNTIYF. DNA for the CDR3: TGTGCCAGCAGCTTAGGATGGGTAGGGGCGTCCTCTGGAAACACCATATATTTT.

V is TRBV11-3 and J is TRBJ2-7; TRBD2 matches 10 bases. Germline V lookup: CDR1 SGHNT, CDR2 YENEEA. CDR3 length: 15 residues. The junction had 2 bases not matched to a gene; V was cut back by 1 base and J by 2 bases. The CDR3 nucleotides read TGTGCCAGCAGCTTAGCTAGCGGGGGACCCTACGAGCAGTACTTC. Protein: CASSLASGGPYEQYF.

The DNA of the CDR3 is TGTGCCAGCAGGAGTTTTGACCGGGCTAGCCCGCTTACTGAGCAGTTCTTC. Its translation is CASRSFDRASPLTEQFF. V gene TRBV28 combines with J gene TRBJ2-1, with a weak D call TRBD2 (5 bases). Germline lookup yields CDR1 MDHEN and CDR2 SYDVKM. This CDR3 spans 17 amino acids. Trimming cost V 6 bases and J 9 bases, with 27 bases left between them.

J is TRBJ2-3 and V is TRBV28; maybe TRBD1 (5 bases). This CDR3 contains 19 residues. CDR1 is MDHEN, CDR2 SYDVKM, per germline. With 1 base removed from V and 3 bases from J, the gap between germline ends came to 23 bases. The CDR3 nucleotides are TGTGCCAGCAGTTTATACGGCCAGGGTCTCAACAAAGGTACAGATACGCAGTATTTT. Translation: CASSLYGQGLNKGTDTQYF.

In nucleotides, the CDR3 is TGTGCCAGCTCACAGACAGGGGGCTATGGCTACACCTTC. Its protein is CASSQTGGYGYTF. V gene TRBV18 combines with J gene TRBJ1-2, with 9 bases aligning to TRBD1. J lost 4 bases, V lost 4 bases, and 1 base had no gene match. CDR1 and CDR2 from the germline V gene are KGHSH and LQKENI. This CDR3 is built from 13 residues.

The V gene is TRBV6-1, the J gene TRBJ2-7; 10 nucleotides match TRBD1. V trimming: 6 bases; J trimming: 4 bases; junction bases outside the gene matches: 6. The CDR3 is made up of 14 amino acids. Germline lookup yields CDR1 MNHNS and CDR2 SASEGT. CDR3 DNA: TGTGCCAGCAGAACCGGGACAGGGGATTACGAGCAGTACTTC. Protein product: CASRTGTGDYEQYF.

CDR3 in amino acids: CSVDSQSRSSYNEQFF. The DNA for the CDR3 is TGCAGCGTTGATAGTCAGTCCAGGAGCTCCTACAATGAGCAGTTCTTC. The chain has TRBV29-1 and TRBJ2-1; D call uncertain. Germline V gene lookup returns CDR1 SQVTM and CDR2 ANQGSEA. This CDR3 is built from 16 residues. V shed 3 bases and J shed 0 bases, with 15 bases lying between them.

On this clone: Other nucleotide sequences in the sample specify the same CDR3. This chain uses TRBV5-4 with TRBJ2-7; TRBD1 agrees at 7 bases. The V gene's germline CDR1 is SGHNT and CDR2 YYREEE (reference sequence). V was pared by 4 bases and J by 4 bases, with 2 bases of the junction left unmatched. The CDR3 has 12 residues. The DNA for the CDR3 is TGTGCCAGCAGCCGACAGGGTTACGAGCAGTACTTC. It translates to CASSRQGYEQYF. The full variable domain, in which reference TRBV5-4 and TRBJ2-7 provide the parts outside the CDR3, is ETGVTQSPTHLIKTRGQQVTLRCSSQSGHNTVSWYQQALGQGPQFIFQYYREEENGRGNFPPRFSGLQFPNYSSELNVNALELDDSALYLCASSRQGYEQYFGPGTRLTVT.

The chain employs TRBV15 and TRBJ2-2, with D perhaps TRBD2 (6 bases). Trimming took 0 bases from V and 6 from J, leaving 8 bases between them. The CDR3 runs to 14 residues. CDR1 is LNHNV, CDR2 YYDKDF, per germline (reference sequence). The CDR3 DNA reads as TGTGCCACCAGCAGAGATCGGGGGTCCGGGGAGCTGTTTTTT. The encoded protein is CATSRDRGSGELFF.

This clone appeared once. This sequence joins TRBV6-6 and TRBJ2-7; TRBD2 might be the D (6 bases). This CDR3 comprises 16 residues. Trimming pared 1 base from V and 0 bases from J, leaving 13 bases between. The germline V gene has CDR1 MNHNY and CDR2 SVGAGI (reference sequence). The CDR3 sequence: CASSYFRDWHSYEQYF. CDR3 in DNA: TGTGCCAGCAGTTACTTCCGGGACTGGCACTCCTACGAGCAGTACTTC.

This sequence joins TRBV29-1 and TRBJ2-3; TRBD2 matches 8 bases. V lost 4 bases, J lost 4 bases, and 13 bases stayed unmatched. CDR3 length: 16 amino acids. The germline V gene has CDR1 SQVTM and CDR2 ANQGSEA. CDR3 nucleotide sequence: TGCAGCGTTGCGCCCAACAGTGAGCGGGAGCCAGATACGCAGTATTTT. Its translation is CSVAPNSEREPDTQYF.

The chain has TRBV18 and TRBJ2-4, with TRBD2 as a possible D gene (8 bases). The CDR3 covers 19 residues. V lost 2 bases and J lost 0, with 20 bases in between. Germline lookup yields CDR1 KGHSH and CDR2 LQKENI. The CDR3 sequence: CASSPIAGQPKLAKNIQYF. The CDR3, as DNA: TGTGCCAGCTCACCAATAGCGGGACAGCCGAAACTAGCCAAAAACATTCAGTACTTC.

A word on this clone: This CDR3 is also generated by other DNA sequences in the sample. The V gene is TRBV18, the J gene TRBJ2-7; D is unclear. Trimming stripped 2 bases from V and 0 bases from J, with 11 bases between. Per germline, CDR1 KGHSH and CDR2 LQKENI. The CDR3 totals 15 residues. The DNA of the CDR3 is TGTGCCAGCTCACCAGTCCAGAGAAGCTCCTACGAGCAGTACTTC. This codes for CASSPVQRSSYEQYF.

The chain combines TRBV11-2 with TRBJ2-3; TRBD2 matches 16 bases. V lost 4 bases and J lost 1; bases outside the gene matches: 5. This CDR3 comprises 18 residues. Germline V gene sequence: CDR1 SGHAT, CDR2 FQNNGV. The DNA for the CDR3 is TGTGCCAGCAGCTCCAAGGGGACTAGCGGGAGGGGCACAGATACGCAGTATTTT. Protein: CASSSKGTSGRGTDTQYF.

This rearrangement joins TRBV6-1 to TRBJ1-2; D gene uncertain. Between the trimmed V and J ends, which lost 0 bases and 3 bases, there was a span of 8 bases. Germline CDR1 MNHNS, CDR2 SASEGT. This CDR3 contains 14 residues. This CDR3 reads CASSEAEEYYGYTF. The CDR3 coding sequence is TGTGCCAGCAGTGAAGCAGAAGAATACTATGGCTACACCTTC.

V gene TRBV4-1 combines with J gene TRBJ2-7; weak D call: TRBD1 (6 bases). V dropped 4 bases and J dropped 0 bases, with 16 bases sitting between them. This CDR3 has 16 amino acids. Germline V gene lookup returns CDR1 MGHRA and CDR2 YSYEKL. CDR3 in DNA: TGCGCCAGCAGCCCTTTACAGGGTATCTCCTCCTACGAGCAGTACTTC. Translating it yields CASSPLQGISSYEQYF.

V is TRBV18 and J is TRBJ2-3; D uncertain. The germline V gene has CDR1 KGHSH and CDR2 LQKENI. There are 13 residues in the CDR3. V gave up 3 bases and J gave up 3 bases, with 7 bases separating them. CDR3 sequence (DNA): TGTGCCAGCTCACCGGTACCGACAGATACGCAGTATTTT. Residues: CASSPVPTDTQYF.